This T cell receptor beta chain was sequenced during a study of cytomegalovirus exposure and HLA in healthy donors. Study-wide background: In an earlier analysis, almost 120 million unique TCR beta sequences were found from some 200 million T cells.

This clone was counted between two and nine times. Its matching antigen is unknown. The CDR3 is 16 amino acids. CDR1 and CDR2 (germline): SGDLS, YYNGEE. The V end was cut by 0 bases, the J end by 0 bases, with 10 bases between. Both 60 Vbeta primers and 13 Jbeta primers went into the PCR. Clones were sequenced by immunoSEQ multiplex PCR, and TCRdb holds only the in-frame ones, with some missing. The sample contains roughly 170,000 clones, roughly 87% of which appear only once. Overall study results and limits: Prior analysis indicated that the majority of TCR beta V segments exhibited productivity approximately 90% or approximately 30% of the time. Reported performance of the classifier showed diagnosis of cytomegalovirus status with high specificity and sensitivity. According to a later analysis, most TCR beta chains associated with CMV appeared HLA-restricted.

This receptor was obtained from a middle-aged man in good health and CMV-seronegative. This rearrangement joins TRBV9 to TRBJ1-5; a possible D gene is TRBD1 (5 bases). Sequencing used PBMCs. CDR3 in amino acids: CASSVDGGDSNQPQHF. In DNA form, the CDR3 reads TGTGCCAGCAGCGTAGATGGGGGGGATAGCAATCAGCCCCAGCATTTT.